Listed here are 2 T cell receptor beta chains from one sample, sequenced in a study of shared clonotypes between healthy human individuals. The naive CD8 population came from CD45RO-negative cells selected for CCR7, without terminally differentiated effector memory CD45RA+ cells. Produced via immunoSEQ multiplex PCR; TCRdb's table is partial and in-frame only. The data contain approximately 590,000 clones, 95% of them seen just once; the ten biggest clones take up roughly 0.1%. Input material: naive CD8+ T cells sorted from blood. These receptor sequences come from a woman in her twenties or thirties in good health.

The chain links TRBV14 to TRBJ2-7, with a tentative D call TRBD1 (6 bases). From germline, CDR1 is SGHDN and CDR2 FVKESK. This CDR3 has 15 residues. The V and J ends lost 2 bases and 5 bases respectively, with 16 bases between them. DNA for the CDR3: TGTGCCAGCAGCCAACTGTCCAGGGGCCTCCACGAGCAGTACTTC. Translating gives CASSQLSRGLHEQYF.

The gene calls are TRBV6-5 and TRBJ2-1; 10 nucleotides line up with TRBD2. Germline CDR1 and CDR2: MNHEY and SVGAGI. CDR3 length equals 14 residues. J lost 7 bases, V lost 6 bases, and 6 bases had no gene match. CDR3 sequence: CASRVAGGGNEQFF. The CDR3 DNA reads TGTGCCAGCAGGGTAGCGGGAGGTGGGAATGAGCAGTTCTTC.